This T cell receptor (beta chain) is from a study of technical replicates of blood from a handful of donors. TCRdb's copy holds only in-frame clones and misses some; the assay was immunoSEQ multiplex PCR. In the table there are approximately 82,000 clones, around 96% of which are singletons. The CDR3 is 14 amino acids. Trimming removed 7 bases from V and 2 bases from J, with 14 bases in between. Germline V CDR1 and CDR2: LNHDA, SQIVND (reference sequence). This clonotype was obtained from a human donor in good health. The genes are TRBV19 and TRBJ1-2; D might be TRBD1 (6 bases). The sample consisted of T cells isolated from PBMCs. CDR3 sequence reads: CASTFRGLNYGYTF. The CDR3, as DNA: TGTGCCAGTACCTTCAGGGGTTTGAACTATGGCTACACCTTC.